Given below is one T cell receptor (beta chain) in context. Its specificity is not known. CDR3 length: 15 amino acids. Trimming left V 5 bases short and J 5 bases short, with 17 bases between. Germline lookup yields CDR1 MNHEY and CDR2 SMNVEV (reference sequence). The treatment was: approximately nine-day PBMC culture with coronavirus spike peptide pools or control peptides (ViraFEST assay). The sample is drawn from a study of vaccination and CD4 T cells after COVID-19. Scientists ran DNA taken from cultured CD4+ T cells through the Oncomine TCR Beta short-read assay for sequencing. TCRdb ran MiXCR on the PCR reads and lists one entry per CDR3 protein. Of some 12,000 distinct CDR3 sequences listed, roughly 66% were seen once; the top ten hold around 7.5%.

The TCR comes from a human donor who had recovered from COVID-19. The gene calls are TRBV27 and TRBJ2-3; D may be TRBD1 (5 bases). The specimen was CD4+ T cells from blood, cultured in vitro, collected before SARS-CoV-2 vaccination. Written as DNA, the CDR3 is TGTGCCAGCAGTCTCCAGAACAGGCATATAGATACGCAGTATTTT. Protein product: CASSLQNRHIDTQYF.